These 16 T cell receptor beta chains were all obtained from the same sample, sequenced in a study of human T cells and chemical hapten exposure. The time point is: pre-sensitization, week 0. Specified treatment: therapeutic diphenylcyclopropenone sensitization with weekly scalp DPC. TCRdb independently ran MiXCR on the RACE reads; one entry per CDR3 protein. The sample holds around 300,000 distinct CDR3 sequences, approximately 7.5% seen once. This specimen consisted of whole blood, obtained in connection with sensitization to the hapten diphenylcyclopropenone (DPC). The receptors originated from a man between 18 and 35 years old with alopecia areata. Some clones in this sample may be carry-over from other donors' samples.

Of note for this clonotype: The junction departs from the called germline gene at one end, perhaps through a read error. The chain has TRBV5-1 and TRBJ2-5; TRBD1 matches at 9 bases. This CDR3 comprises 15 residues. CDR1 and CDR2 from the germline V gene are SGHRS and YFSETQ. Written as DNA, the CDR3 is TGCGCCAGCACCTTGCACGGGACAGGGAGCGAGACCCAGTACTTC. Its translation: CASTLHGTGSETQYF.

The chain couples TRBV27 to TRBJ1-5, with TRBD1 matching over 11 bases. This CDR3 contains 16 residues. The junction had 4 bases not matched to a gene; V was cut back by 4 bases and J by 2 bases. Germline CDR1 MNHEY, CDR2 SMNVEV (reference sequence). CDR3 sequence reads: CASSSRDRGGNQPQHF. In nucleotides, the CDR3 is TGTGCCAGCAGTTCCCGGGACAGGGGGGGCAATCAGCCCCAGCATTTT.

The rearrangement joins TRBV7-9 to TRBJ2-3, with 9 nucleotides matching TRBD1. Germline trimming cut 5 bases from V and 2 bases from J; bases unmatched to any gene: 8. The CDR3 runs 16 residues. CDR1 and CDR2 (germline): SEHNR, FQNEAQ (reference sequence). The CDR3 nucleotides read TGTGCCAGCAGCCCACGGACAGGGGCCATCACAGATACGCAGTATTTT. This codes for CASSPRTGAITDTQYF.

There are a few counts of this clonotype. The chain combines TRBV25-1 with TRBJ2-1, with 7 bases identical to TRBD2. Trimming took 1 base from V and 8 from J; bases not matched to a gene: 14. Germline V gene lookup returns CDR1 MGHDK and CDR2 SYGVNS. The CDR3 has 17 amino acids. CDR3 DNA: TGTGCCAGCAGTGAATCCCCCGGCAAGCGGGGTAGTTATGAGCAGTTCTTC. It specifies CASSESPGKRGSYEQFF.

In its sample, this clonotype was seen a few times. The rearrangement uses TRBV29-1 and TRBJ2-7; no reliable D call. The CDR3 totals 14 residues. CDR1 SQVTM and CDR2 ANQGSEA come from the germline V gene. The V and J ends lost 3 bases and 6 bases respectively, with 18 bases between them. CDR3 sequence: CSVEVVWGSGEQYF. The CDR3 DNA reads as TGCAGCGTTGAGGTCGTCTGGGGTTCCGGCGAGCAGTACTTC.

CDR3 nucleotide sequence: TGTGCCAGCAGCCAACTAGACAGGGGAGGCACAGATACGCAGTATTTT. Translating gives CASSQLDRGGTDTQYF. This rearrangement joins TRBV11-2 to TRBJ2-3; 8 bases fit TRBD1. Germline V CDR1 and CDR2: SGHAT, FQNNGV. CDR3 length: 16 residues. V lost 5 bases, J lost 1 base, and 8 bases stayed unmatched.

The sample holds a few counts of this clonotype. The rearrangement joins TRBV7-9 to TRBJ2-7; the D gene is possibly TRBD2 (6 bases). V lost 5 bases, J lost 2 bases, and 16 bases lay in between. Germline values: CDR1 SEHNR, CDR2 FQNEAQ (reference sequence). The CDR3 is 15 amino acids. The CDR3 region has the DNA TGTGCCAGCAGCGGACCCACGGGACTCCCCTACGAGCAGTACTTC. Translated, it gives CASSGPTGLPYEQYF. The full variable domain, completed using reference TRBV7-9 and TRBJ2-7, is DTGVSQNPRHKITKRGQNVTFRCDPISEHNRLYWYRQTLGQGPEFLTYFQNEAQLEKSRLLSDRFSAERPKGSFSTLEIQRTEQGDSAMYLCASSGPTGLPYEQYFGPGTRLTVT.

For this clonotype: One end of the junction varies from germline; a read error may be responsible. This sequence joins TRBV7-2 and TRBJ2-4, with D perhaps matching TRBD1 (6 bases). This CDR3 spans 16 amino acids. Germline V gene sequence: CDR1 SGHTA, CDR2 FQGNSA. The CDR3 DNA sequence: TGTGCCAGCAGCTTAGCGATTTCCCCGGGCCCTCTTAAGGGGGACTTC. Translation: CASSLAISPGPLKGDF.

The rearrangement uses TRBV12-3 or TRBV12-4 and TRBJ2-2; D is possibly TRBD1 or TRBD2 (5 bases each). V was cut by 6 bases and J by 6 bases, with 11 bases left in between. The CDR3 spans 13 residues. CDR3 region: CASRTGTPGELFF. CDR3 DNA: TGTGCCAGCAGAACGGGGACGCCCGGGGAGCTGTTTTTT.

V and J are TRBV4-3 and TRBJ1-5; the D gene is possibly TRBD1 (5 bases). V lost 0 bases, J lost 4 bases, and 10 bases lay in between. The length of the CDR3 is 15 residues. Germline CDR1 reads LGHNA; CDR2 reads YSLEER. Written as DNA, the CDR3 is TGCGCCAGCAGCCAAGAGAGGGGCCGAAATCAGCCCCAGCATTTT. Amino acids: CASSQERGRNQPQHF.

The table lists this clonotype with many counts. The gene calls are TRBV6-4 and TRBJ1-1; D is ambiguous. The germline V gene encodes CDR1 MRHNA and CDR2 SNTAGT. The V and J ends lost 5 bases and 1 base respectively, with 20 bases between them. The CDR3 runs to 17 residues. CDR3 region: CASSQTVLVDGNTEAFF. The CDR3 DNA reads TGTGCCAGCAGTCAAACAGTTCTCGTCGATGGGAACACTGAAGCTTTCTTT.

This clonotype was detected only a few times. CDR3 residues: CSVVDRGDQPQHF. CDR3 sequence (DNA): TGCAGCGTTGTGGACAGGGGAGACCAGCCCCAGCATTTT. The chain employs TRBV29-1 and TRBJ1-5, with 9 bases that match TRBD1. Germline assignment: CDR1 SQVTM and CDR2 ANQGSEA. The CDR3 covers 13 residues. V lost 4 bases to trimming and J lost 7 bases; unmatched junction nucleotides: 5.

The chain is built from TRBV7-3 and TRBJ1-5; TRBD1 might be the D (5 bases). Per germline, CDR1 SGHTA and CDR2 FQGTGA. The V end was cut by 5 bases, the J end by 0 bases, with 20 bases between. This CDR3 has 18 amino acids. In DNA form, the CDR3 reads TGTGCCAGCAGCAACCCCTCACGGGGGACGTATAGCAATCAGCCCCAGCATTTT. It specifies CASSNPSRGTYSNQPQHF.

At least ten counts were recorded for this clonotype. The chain joins TRBV7-9 to TRBJ2-7; the match to TRBD1 covers 8 bases. The CDR3 consists of 14 residues. The J segment lost 2 bases and the V segment lost 5 bases, leaving 5 bases of the junction unmatched. Germline V gene sequence: CDR1 SEHNR, CDR2 FQNEAQ (reference sequence). CDR3 DNA sequence: TGTGCCAGCAGCCCGCCGGACAGGGCCTACGAGCAGTACTTC. This gives the protein CASSPPDRAYEQYF.

V and J are TRBV4-1 and TRBJ2-3; D not certain. Trimming took off 3 bases at V and 0 bases at J, with 10 bases between the two ends. Germline lookup yields CDR1 MGHRA and CDR2 YSYEKL. CDR3 length: 15 amino acids. CDR3 region: CASSQTIQSTDTQYF. CDR3 DNA: TGCGCCAGCAGCCAGACCATACAGAGCACAGATACGCAGTATTTT.

This clonotype was detected ten times or more. The chain carries TRBV4-3 and TRBJ1-2, with D possibly matching TRBD1 (6 bases). The CDR3 spans 16 residues. Germline CDR1 reads LGHNA; CDR2 reads YSLEER. V was cut by 0 bases and J by 1 base, with 12 bases left in between. In DNA form, the CDR3 reads TGCGCCAGCAGCCAAGATTCCGGGACACTTAACTATGGCTACACCTTC. Its protein product is CASSQDSGTLNYGYTF.